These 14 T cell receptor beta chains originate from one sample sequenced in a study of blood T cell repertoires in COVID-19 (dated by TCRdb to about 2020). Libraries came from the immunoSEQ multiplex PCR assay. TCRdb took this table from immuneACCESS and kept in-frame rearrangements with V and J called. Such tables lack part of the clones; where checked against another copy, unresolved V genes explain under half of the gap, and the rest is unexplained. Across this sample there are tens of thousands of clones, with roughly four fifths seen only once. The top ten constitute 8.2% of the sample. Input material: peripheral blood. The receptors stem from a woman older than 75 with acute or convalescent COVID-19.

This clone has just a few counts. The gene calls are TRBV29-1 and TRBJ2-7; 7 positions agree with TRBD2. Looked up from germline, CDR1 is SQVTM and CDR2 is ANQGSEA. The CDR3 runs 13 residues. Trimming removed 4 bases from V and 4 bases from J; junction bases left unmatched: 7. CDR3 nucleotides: TGCAGCGTTGTAGGCGGGAGCCGGTACGAGCAGTACTTC. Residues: CSVVGGSRYEQYF.

The CDR3: CASSLGVVFGELFF. CDR3 coding DNA: TGTGCCAGCAGCTTAGGCGTGGTGTTCGGGGAGCTGTTTTTT. The rearrangement uses TRBV11-2 and TRBJ2-2; D gene ambiguous. Germline V CDR1 and CDR2: SGHAT, FQNNGV. This CDR3 comprises 14 residues. Between the trimmed V and J ends, which lost 1 base and 7 bases, there was a span of 10 bases.

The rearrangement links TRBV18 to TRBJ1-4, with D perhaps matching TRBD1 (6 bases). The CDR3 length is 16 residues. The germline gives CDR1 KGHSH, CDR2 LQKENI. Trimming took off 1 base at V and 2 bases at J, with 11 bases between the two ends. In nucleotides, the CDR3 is TGTGCCAGCTCACCACGGGGCGGGGGCACTAATGAAAAACTGTTTTTT. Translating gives CASSPRGGGTNEKLFF.

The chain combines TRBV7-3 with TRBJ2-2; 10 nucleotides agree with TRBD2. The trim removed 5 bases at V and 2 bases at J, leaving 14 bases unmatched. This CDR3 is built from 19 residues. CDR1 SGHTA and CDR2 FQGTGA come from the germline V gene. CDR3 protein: CASSQLKPGLAINTGELFF. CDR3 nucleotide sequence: TGTGCCAGCAGCCAACTAAAGCCGGGACTAGCGATCAACACCGGGGAGCTGTTTTTT.

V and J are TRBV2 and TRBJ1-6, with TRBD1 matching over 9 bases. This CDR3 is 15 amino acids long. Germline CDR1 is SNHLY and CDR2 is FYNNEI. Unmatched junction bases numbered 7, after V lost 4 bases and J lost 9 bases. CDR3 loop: CASSGGTGQASPLHF. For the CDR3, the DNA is TGTGCCAGCAGTGGGGGGACAGGGCAAGCTTCACCCCTCCACTTT.

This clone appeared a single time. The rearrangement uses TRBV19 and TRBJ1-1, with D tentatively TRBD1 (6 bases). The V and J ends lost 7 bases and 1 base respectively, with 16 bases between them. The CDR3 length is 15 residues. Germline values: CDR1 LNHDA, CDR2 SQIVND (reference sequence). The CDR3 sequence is CASKSSGGANTEAFF. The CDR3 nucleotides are TGTGCCAGTAAGTCTTCGGGGGGGGCGAACACTGAAGCTTTCTTT.

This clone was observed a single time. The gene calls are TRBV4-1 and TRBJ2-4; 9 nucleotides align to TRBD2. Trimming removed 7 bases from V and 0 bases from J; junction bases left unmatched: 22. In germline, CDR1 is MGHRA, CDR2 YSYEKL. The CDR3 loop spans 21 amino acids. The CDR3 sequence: CASTPSQGVAGDLLAKNIQYF. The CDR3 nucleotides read TGCGCCAGCACCCCCTCGCAGGGCGTAGCGGGAGACCTTTTAGCCAAAAACATTCAGTACTTC.

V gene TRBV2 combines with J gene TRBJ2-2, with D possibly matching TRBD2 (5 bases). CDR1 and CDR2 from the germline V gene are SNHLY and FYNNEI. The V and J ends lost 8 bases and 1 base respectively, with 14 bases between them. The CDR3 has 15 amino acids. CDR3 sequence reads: CASARTAGNTGELFF. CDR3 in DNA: TGTGCCAGCGCAAGGACTGCCGGGAACACCGGGGAGCTGTTTTTT.

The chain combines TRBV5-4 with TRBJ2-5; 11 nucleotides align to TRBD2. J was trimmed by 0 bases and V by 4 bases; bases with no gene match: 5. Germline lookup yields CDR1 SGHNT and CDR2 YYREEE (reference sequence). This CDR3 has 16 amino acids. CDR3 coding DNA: TGTGCCAGCAGCGGGGGGACTAGCGGTTACCAAGAGACCCAGTACTTC. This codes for CASSGGTSGYQETQYF.

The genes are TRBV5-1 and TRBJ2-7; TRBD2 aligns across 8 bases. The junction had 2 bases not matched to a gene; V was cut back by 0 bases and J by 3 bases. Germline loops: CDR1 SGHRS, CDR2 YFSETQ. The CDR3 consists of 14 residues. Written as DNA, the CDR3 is TGCGCCAGCAGCTTGGTACTAGCGGACTACGAGCAGTACTTC. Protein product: CASSLVLADYEQYF.

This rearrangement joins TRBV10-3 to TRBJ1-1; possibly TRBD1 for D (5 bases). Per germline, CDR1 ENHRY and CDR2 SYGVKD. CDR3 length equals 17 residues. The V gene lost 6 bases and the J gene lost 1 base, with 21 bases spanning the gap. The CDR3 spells CAIRRGIQGSQNTEAFF. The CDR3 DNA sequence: TGTGCCATCAGACGAGGAATTCAGGGATCGCAGAACACTGAAGCTTTCTTT.

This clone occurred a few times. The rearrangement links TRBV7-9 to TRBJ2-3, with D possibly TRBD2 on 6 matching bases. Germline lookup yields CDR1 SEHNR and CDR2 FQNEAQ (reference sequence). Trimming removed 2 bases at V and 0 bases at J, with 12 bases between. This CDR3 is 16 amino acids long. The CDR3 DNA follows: TGTGCCAGCAGCTTAAAGGGAAGCGGGAGCACAGATACGCAGTATTTT. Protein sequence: CASSLKGSGSTDTQYF.

CDR3 in DNA: TGCAGCGTTGTACCAGGGGTAAACTATGGCTACACCTTC. Protein product: CSVVPGVNYGYTF. The rearrangement joins TRBV29-1 to TRBJ1-2, with D perhaps matching TRBD1 (6 bases). This CDR3 is built from 13 residues. The V gene's germline CDR1 is SQVTM and CDR2 ANQGSEA. The V and J ends lost 4 bases and 2 bases respectively, with 11 bases between them. The full variable domain, with the rest looked up from reference TRBV29-1 and TRBJ1-2, is SAVISQKPSRDICQRGTSLTIQCQVDSQVTMMFWYRQQPGQSLTLIATANQGSEATYESGFVIDKFPISRPNLTFSTLTVSNMSPEDSSIYLCSVVPGVNYGYTFGSGTRLTVV.

The chain's CDR3 is CASSPGRPDRSDEQFF. In DNA form, the CDR3 reads TGCGCCAGCAGCCCAGGCCGACCGGACAGGTCCGACGAGCAGTTCTTC. This sequence joins TRBV5-1 and TRBJ2-1; 7 bases fit TRBD1. Looked up from germline, CDR1 is SGHRS and CDR2 is YFSETQ. Unmatched junction bases numbered 17, after V lost 4 bases and J lost 10 bases. The CDR3 has 16 amino acids.